This is a list of T cell receptor beta chains from one sample in a study of blood T cells in healthy people across ages. TCRdb used MiXCR to reprocess the 5' RACE reads, holding one entry per CDR3 protein. This sample carries 1 million or so distinct CDR3 sequences, about 25% of them seen once, and the ten largest clones take around 0.75%. Separately, the same data were catalogued under a study of T cells of mothers and their children.

The specimen sequenced was blood. The origin of the receptors is a girl aged 2 to 10 in good health. Each CDR3 is given with its conserved first and last residue. D genes are given only for firm matches. Some rows have no size entry. The others give once, few or many, or a class for an expanded clone.

>TRBJ1-1|14|TRBV5-1|few|TRBD1
CASSSGQGGTEAFF
TGCGCCAGCAGCTCAGGACAGGGTGGCACTGAAGCTTTCTTT
>TRBJ1-6|16|TRBV7-9|few|.
CASSLLLGYENSPLHF
TGTGCCAGCAGCTTGTTGTTAGGGTACGAAAATTCACCCCTCCACTTT
>TRBJ1-1|11|TRBV29-1|once|.
CSVHGITEAFF
TGCAGCGTCCACGGGATCACTGAAGCTTTCTTT
>TRBJ1-6|16|TRBV20-1|.|TRBD1
CSAIGAGGGPSSPLHF
TGCAGTGCTATTGGCGCGGGAGGGGGCCCGAGTTCACCCCTCCACTTT
>TRBJ2-6|17|TRBV6-5|many|.
CASSYSDSPSGANVLTF
TGTGCCAGCAGTTACTCGGACAGTCCCTCTGGGGCCAACGTCCTGACTTTC
>TRBJ1-3|11|TRBV20-1|.|.
CSAERGNTIYF
TGCAGTGCCGAGCGAGGAAACACCATATATTTT
>TRBJ2-1|15|TRBV27|few|TRBD2
CASSFRGVSYNEQFF
TGTGCCAGCAGTTTCCGGGGGGTGTCCTACAATGAGCAGTTCTTC
>TRBJ2-5|13|TRBV29-1|.|.
CSVGWGAQETQYF
TGCAGCGTTGGCTGGGGGGCACAAGAGACCCAGTACTTC
>TRBJ2-5|14|TRBV20-1|.|.
CSAQEGIFEETQYF
TGCAGTGCACAAGAGGGCATTTTTGAAGAGACCCAGTACTTC
>TRBJ1-1|10|TRBV20-1|.|.
CSVTGSEAFF
TGCAGTGTGACAGGCAGTGAAGCTTTCTTT
>TRBJ2-6|17|TRBV6-1|.|TRBD2
CASRTREGRSGANVLTF
TGTGCCAGCAGAACTAGGGAGGGGCGCTCTGGGGCCAACGTCCTGACTTTC
>TRBJ2-1|12|TRBV20-1|.|.
CSARVSGNEQFF
TGCAGTGCTAGGGTTAGCGGCAATGAGCAGTTCTTC
>TRBJ1-4|15|TRBV4-1|.|.
CASSQGQYQNEKLFF
TGCGCCAGCAGCCAAGGACAGTACCAAAATGAAAAACTGTTTTTT
>TRBJ1-2|14|TRBV7-8|few|.
CASSLTPRQPGGTF
TGTGCCAGCAGCTTAACCCCACGACAGCCCGGAGGAACCTTC
>TRBJ2-7|13|TRBV5-6|few|.
CASSFFFGDEQYF
TGTGCCAGCAGCTTTTTTTTCGGGGACGAGCAGTACTTC
>TRBJ1-4|15|TRBV20-1|.|.
CSARDRRPSNEKLFF
TGCAGTGCTAGAGATCGTCGGCCTTCTAATGAAAAACTGTTTTTT
>TRBJ2-7|15|TRBV7-2|.|.
CASSLGGGASYEQYF
TGTGCCAGCAGCTTAGGAGGGGGGGCGTCCTACGAGCAGTACTTC
>TRBJ1-1|14|TRBV5-1|few|.
CASSLTALNTEAFF
TGCGCCAGCAGCTTGACCGCCCTGAACACTGAAGCTTTCTTT
>TRBJ1-4|16|TRBV6-5|many|.
CASSYKAWATNEKLFF
TGTGCCAGCAGTTACAAAGCATGGGCAACTAATGAAAAACTGTTTTTT
>TRBJ2-3|15|TRBV5-1|few|TRBD2
CASSQGLAGADTQYF
TGCGCCAGCAGCCAGGGACTAGCGGGAGCCGATACGCAGTATTTT
>TRBJ2-7|17|TRBV28|many|TRBD2
CASSFTSGRPLSYEQYF
TGTGCCAGCTCCTTCACTAGCGGGAGGCCGCTTTCCTACGAGCAGTACTTC
>TRBJ2-5|12|TRBV6-6|many|.
CASSYLWGAQYF
TGTGCCAGCAGTTACCTATGGGGGGCCCAGTACTTC
>TRBJ1-2|15|TRBV9|.|TRBD1
CASSPGTGNGFGYTF
TGTGCCAGCAGCCCAGGGACAGGGAACGGATTCGGCTACACCTTC
>TRBJ2-7|13|TRBV13|.|TRBD1
CASSTKQGNEQYF
TGTGCCAGCAGCACTAAACAGGGGAATGAGCAGTACTTC
>TRBJ1-1|14|TRBV27|.|.
CASSAWSRNTEAFF
TGTGCCAGCAGTGCCTGGAGTCGGAACACTGAAGCTTTCTTT
>TRBJ2-5|11|TRBV19|.|.
CASSTPETQYF
TGTGCCAGTAGTACCCCCGAGACCCAGTACTTC
>TRBJ1-1|14|TRBV29-1|.|.
CSVLDSPMNTEAFF
TGCAGCGTATTGGACAGCCCCATGAACACTGAAGCTTTCTTT
>TRBJ1-2|13|TRBV5-1|.|.
CASSRYSDYGYTF
TGCGCCAGCAGTCGGTACAGCGACTATGGCTACACCTTC
>TRBJ1-1|14|TRBV29-1|.|.
CSVDGAVLRTEAFF
TGCAGCGTTGATGGAGCGGTTCTTCGGACTGAAGCTTTCTTT
>TRBJ2-1|16|TRBV7-9|.|.
CASSWYVGGNYNEQFF
TGTGCCAGCAGCTGGTACGTGGGGGGAAACTACAATGAGCAGTTCTTC
>TRBJ2-3|15|TRBV3-1|.|TRBD1
CASSRLGQGTDTQYF
TGTGCCAGCAGCCGACTGGGACAGGGGACAGATACGCAGTATTTT
>TRBJ1-1|13|TRBV27|.|.
CASSQGIYTEAFF
TGTGCCAGCAGTCAGGGGATTTACACTGAAGCTTTCTTT
>TRBJ1-5|17|TRBV6-2/TRBV6-3|.|TRBD1
CASSYSTGQRYDQPQHF
TGTGCCAGCAGTTACTCGACGGGACAGAGATATGATCAGCCCCAGCATTTT
>TRBJ2-3|15|TRBV19|once|TRBD2
CASSTGLARTDTQYF
TGTGCCAGTAGTACCGGACTAGCGCGCACAGATACGCAGTATTTT
>TRBJ2-7|15|TRBV29-1|.|.
CSVEEGGLPFSEQYF
TGCAGCGTTGAAGAGGGGGGACTCCCCTTTAGCGAGCAGTACTTC
>TRBJ2-7|21|TRBV28|.|.
CASRGGAVKDRVSTSSYEQYF
TGTGCCAGCCGAGGGGGGGCGGTGAAGGACAGGGTGTCAACAAGCTCCTACGAGCAGTACTTC
>TRBJ2-3|17|TRBV2|few|TRBD2
CASSEGGLAGLTDTQYF
TGTGCCAGCAGTGAGGGAGGACTAGCGGGACTCACAGATACGCAGTATTTT
>TRBJ2-1|15|TRBV11-2|few|TRBD1
CASSQRQGSVYEQFF
TGTGCCAGCAGCCAGAGACAGGGGTCTGTGTATGAGCAGTTCTTC
>TRBJ1-1|13|TRBV3-1|.|.
CASGAIPDTEAFF
TGTGCCAGCGGGGCGATCCCTGACACTGAAGCTTTCTTT
>TRBJ1-2|13|TRBV7-2|.|.
CASSSRVWEGYTF
TGTGCCAGCAGCAGCAGGGTTTGGGAAGGCTACACCTTC
>TRBJ1-2|12|TRBV5-8|few|.
CASTLRGYGYTF
TGTGCCAGCACCTTAAGGGGCTATGGCTACACCTTC
>TRBJ2-5|15|TRBV9|.|.
CASSEGGLQSETQYF
TGTGCCAGCAGCGAGGGCGGGTTGCAGTCGGAGACCCAGTACTTC
>TRBJ2-7|14|TRBV24-1|.|.
CATSSQFGTYEQYF
TGTGCCACCAGTTCTCAATTTGGAACCTACGAGCAGTACTTC
>TRBJ1-2|15|TRBV3-1|.|.
CASRMTQASGGGYTF
TGTGCCAGCAGGATGACTCAGGCCTCGGGAGGAGGCTACACCTTC
>TRBJ2-7|15|TRBV3-1|few|.
CASSQGDLGVHEQYF
TGTGCCAGCAGCCAAGGGGACTTGGGTGTCCACGAGCAGTACTTC
>TRBJ2-5|19|TRBV28|few|TRBD2
CASSFLAGEGEPRVGTQYF
TGTGCCAGCAGTTTTCTAGCGGGAGAGGGCGAGCCTAGGGTTGGGACCCAGTACTTC